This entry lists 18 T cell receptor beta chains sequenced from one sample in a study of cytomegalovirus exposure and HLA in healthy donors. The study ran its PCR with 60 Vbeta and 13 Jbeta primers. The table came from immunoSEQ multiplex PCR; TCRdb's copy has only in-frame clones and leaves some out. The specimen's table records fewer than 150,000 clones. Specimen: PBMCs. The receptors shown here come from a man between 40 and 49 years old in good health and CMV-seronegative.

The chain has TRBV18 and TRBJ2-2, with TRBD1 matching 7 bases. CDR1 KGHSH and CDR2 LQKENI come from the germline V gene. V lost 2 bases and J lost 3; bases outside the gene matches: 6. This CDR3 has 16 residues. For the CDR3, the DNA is TGTGCCAGCTCACCAGCAACAGGGGTAGACACCGGGGAGCTGTTTTTT. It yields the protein CASSPATGVDTGELFF.

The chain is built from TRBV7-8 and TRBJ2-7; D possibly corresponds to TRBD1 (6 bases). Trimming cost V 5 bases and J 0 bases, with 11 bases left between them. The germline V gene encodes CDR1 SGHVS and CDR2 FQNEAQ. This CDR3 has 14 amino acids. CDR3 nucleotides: TGTGCCAGCAGCCAACCGACAGGCTCCTACGAGCAGTACTTC. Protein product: CASSQPTGSYEQYF.

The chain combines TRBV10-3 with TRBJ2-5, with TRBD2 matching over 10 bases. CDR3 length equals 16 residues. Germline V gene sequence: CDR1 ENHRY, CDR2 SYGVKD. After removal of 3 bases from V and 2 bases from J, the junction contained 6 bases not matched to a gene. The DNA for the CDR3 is TGTGCCATCAGTGAAGGGACTAGCGCACTACAAGAGACCCAGTACTTC. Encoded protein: CAISEGTSALQETQYF.

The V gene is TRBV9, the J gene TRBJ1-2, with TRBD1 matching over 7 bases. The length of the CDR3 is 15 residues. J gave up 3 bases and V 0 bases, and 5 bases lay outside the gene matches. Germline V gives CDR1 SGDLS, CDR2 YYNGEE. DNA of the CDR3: TGTGCCAGCAGCGTAGCTACAGGGGTGGACTATGGCTACACCTTC. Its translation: CASSVATGVDYGYTF.

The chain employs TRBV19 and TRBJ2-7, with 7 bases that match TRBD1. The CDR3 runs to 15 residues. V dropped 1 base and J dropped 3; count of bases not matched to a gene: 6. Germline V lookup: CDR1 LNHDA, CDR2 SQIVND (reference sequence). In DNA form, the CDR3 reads TGTGCCAGTAGTATAGCGGGACAGACACACTACGAGCAGTACTTC. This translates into CASSIAGQTHYEQYF.

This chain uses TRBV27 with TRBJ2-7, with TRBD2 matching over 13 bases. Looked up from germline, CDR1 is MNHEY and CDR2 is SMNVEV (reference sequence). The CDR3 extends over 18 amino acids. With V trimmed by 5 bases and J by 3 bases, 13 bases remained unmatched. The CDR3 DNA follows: TGTGCCAGCAGTCCAGAACGAGGACTAGCGGGGGTCCTCTACGAGCAGTACTTC. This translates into CASSPERGLAGVLYEQYF.

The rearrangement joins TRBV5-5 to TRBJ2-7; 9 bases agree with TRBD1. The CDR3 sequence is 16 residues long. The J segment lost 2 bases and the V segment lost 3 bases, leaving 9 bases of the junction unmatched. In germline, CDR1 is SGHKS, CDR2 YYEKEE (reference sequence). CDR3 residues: CASSSGQGALTYEQYF. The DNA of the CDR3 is TGTGCCAGCAGCTCGGGACAGGGAGCCTTGACCTACGAGCAGTACTTC.

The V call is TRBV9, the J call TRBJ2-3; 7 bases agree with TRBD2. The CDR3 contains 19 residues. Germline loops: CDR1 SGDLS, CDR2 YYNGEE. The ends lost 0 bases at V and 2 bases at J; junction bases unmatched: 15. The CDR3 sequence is CASSVAKGGFRGITDTQYF. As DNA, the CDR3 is TGTGCCAGCAGCGTAGCTAAGGGAGGGTTTAGGGGAATCACAGATACGCAGTATTTT.

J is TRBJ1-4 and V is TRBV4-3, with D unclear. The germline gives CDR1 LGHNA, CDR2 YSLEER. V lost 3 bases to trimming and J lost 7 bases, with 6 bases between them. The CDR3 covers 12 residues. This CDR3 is CASSQESEKLFF. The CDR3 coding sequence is TGCGCCAGCAGCCAGGAGAGTGAAAAACTGTTTTTT.

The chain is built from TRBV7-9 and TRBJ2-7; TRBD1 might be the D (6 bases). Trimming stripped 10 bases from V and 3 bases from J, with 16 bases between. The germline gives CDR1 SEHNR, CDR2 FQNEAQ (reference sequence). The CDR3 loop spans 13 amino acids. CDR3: CAIECRDNYEQYF. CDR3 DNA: TGTGCCATCGAATGCCGGGACAACTACGAGCAGTACTTC.

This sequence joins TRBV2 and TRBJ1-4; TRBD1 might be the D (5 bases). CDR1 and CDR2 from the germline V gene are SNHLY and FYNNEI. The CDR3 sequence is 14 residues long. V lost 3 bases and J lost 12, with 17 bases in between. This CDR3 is CASSDGQGGEELFF. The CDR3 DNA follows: TGTGCCAGCAGTGACGGGCAGGGTGGCGAGGAACTGTTTTTT.

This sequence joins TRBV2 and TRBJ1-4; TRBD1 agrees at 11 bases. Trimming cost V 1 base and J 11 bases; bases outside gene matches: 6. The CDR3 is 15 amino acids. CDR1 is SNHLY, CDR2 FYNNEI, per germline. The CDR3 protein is CASSEGTGGVGKLFF. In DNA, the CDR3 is TGTGCCAGCAGTGAAGGGACAGGGGGCGTGGGTAAACTGTTTTTT.

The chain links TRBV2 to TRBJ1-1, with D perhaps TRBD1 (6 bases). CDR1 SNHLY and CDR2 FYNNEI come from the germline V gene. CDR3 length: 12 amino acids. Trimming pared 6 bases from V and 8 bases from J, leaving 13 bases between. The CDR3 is CASRRQVVEAFF. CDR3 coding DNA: TGTGCCAGCAGAAGACAGGTCGTGGAAGCTTTCTTT.

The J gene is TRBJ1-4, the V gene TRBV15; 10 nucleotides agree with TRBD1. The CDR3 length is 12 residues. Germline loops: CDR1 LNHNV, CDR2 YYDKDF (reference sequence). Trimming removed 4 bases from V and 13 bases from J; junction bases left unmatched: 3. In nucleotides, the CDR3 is TGTGCCACCAGCAAAGACAGGGGGCGACTGTTTTTT. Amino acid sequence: CATSKDRGRLFF.

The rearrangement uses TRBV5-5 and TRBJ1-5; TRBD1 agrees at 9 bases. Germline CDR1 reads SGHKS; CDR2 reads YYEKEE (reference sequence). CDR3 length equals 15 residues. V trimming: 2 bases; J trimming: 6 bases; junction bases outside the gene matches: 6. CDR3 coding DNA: TGTGCCAGCAGCTTCTGGGGACAGGGCAGTCAGCCCCAGCATTTT. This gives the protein CASSFWGQGSQPQHF.

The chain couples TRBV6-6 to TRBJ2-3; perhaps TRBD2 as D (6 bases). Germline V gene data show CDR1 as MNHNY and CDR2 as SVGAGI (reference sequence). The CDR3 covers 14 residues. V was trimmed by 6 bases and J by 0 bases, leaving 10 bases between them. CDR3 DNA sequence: TGTGCCAGCAGGGGCGGGACTAGCACAGATACGCAGTATTTT. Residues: CASRGGTSTDTQYF.

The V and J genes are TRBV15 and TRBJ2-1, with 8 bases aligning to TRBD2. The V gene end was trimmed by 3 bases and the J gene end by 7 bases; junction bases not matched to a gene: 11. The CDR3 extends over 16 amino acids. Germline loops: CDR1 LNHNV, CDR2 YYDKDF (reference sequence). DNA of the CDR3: TGTGCCACCAGCAGGATATCGGCGGGGGGAAAGAATGAGCAGTTCTTC. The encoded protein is CATSRISAGGKNEQFF.

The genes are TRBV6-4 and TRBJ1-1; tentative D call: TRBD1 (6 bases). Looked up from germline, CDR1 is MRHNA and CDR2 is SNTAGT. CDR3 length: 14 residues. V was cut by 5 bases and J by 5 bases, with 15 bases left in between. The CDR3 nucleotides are TGTGCCAGCAGTCCAGGGGCTCTGGGGACTGAAGCTTTCTTT. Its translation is CASSPGALGTEAFF.